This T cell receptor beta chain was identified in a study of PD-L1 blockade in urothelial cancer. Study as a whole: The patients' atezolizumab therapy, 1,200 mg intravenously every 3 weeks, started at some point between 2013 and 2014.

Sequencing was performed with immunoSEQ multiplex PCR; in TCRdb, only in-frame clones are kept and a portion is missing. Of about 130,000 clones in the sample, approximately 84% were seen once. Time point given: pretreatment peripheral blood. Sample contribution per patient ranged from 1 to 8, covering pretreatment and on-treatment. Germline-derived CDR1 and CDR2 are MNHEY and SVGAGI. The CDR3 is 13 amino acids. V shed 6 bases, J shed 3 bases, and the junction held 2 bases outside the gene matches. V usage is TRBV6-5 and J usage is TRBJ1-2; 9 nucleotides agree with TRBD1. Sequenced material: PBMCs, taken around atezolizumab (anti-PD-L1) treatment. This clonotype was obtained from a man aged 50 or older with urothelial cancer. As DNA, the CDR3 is TGTGCCAGCAGGGGGGACAGGGACTATGGCTACACCTTC. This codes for CASRGDRDYGYTF.